These T cell receptor beta chains were read from a single sample in a study of control samples from healthy donors and cancer patients. TCRdb's table, derived via immunoSEQ multiplex PCR, lists solely in-frame clones and lacks some. Of 260,000 or so clones listed, over 75% are singletons. The sequenced sample consisted of PBMCs. All receptors come from a woman aged 60-70 years with lung cancer. The CDR3 runs from the conserved cysteine through the conserved F or W. Fields, in order: J gene, D gene, V gene, clone size, CDR3 DNA, CDR3 protein. D genes are given only for firm matches. Not every row has a clone size; where given, it reads once, few, many or a size class.

>TRBJ2-1|TRBD2|TRBV5-1|-
TGCGCCAGCAGCTTTGGTCGGGAGGGGTCCGGTGAGCAGTTCTTC
CASSFGREGSGEQFF
>TRBJ2-7|-|TRBV28|-
TGTGCCAGCAGGACACACCGCATCTACGAGCAGTACTTC
CASRTHRIYEQYF
>TRBJ2-3|-|TRBV15|few
TGTGCCACCAGCAGAGATTCGGGACTCATAACAGATACGCAGTATTTT
CATSRDSGLITDTQYF
>TRBJ1-2|-|TRBV19|-
TGTGCCAGTAGTATTAATGTTAACTATGGCTACACCTTC
CASSINVNYGYTF
>TRBJ1-6|TRBD1|TRBV5-1|-
TGCGCCAGCAGGCCCGGGACAGACTCACCCCTCCACTTT
CASRPGTDSPLHF
>TRBJ1-6|-|TRBV11-2|few
TGTGCCAGCAGCTTCGGGGTTGGTTCACCCCTCCACTTT
CASSFGVGSPLHF
>TRBJ2-7|-|TRBV11-2|-
TGTGCCAGCAGCTCTCGACTTCCACCCCCCAACGAGCAGTACTTC
CASSSRLPPPNEQYF
>TRBJ2-5|-|TRBV13|-
TGTGCCAGCAGCCGGGGGGACAGGAGAGAGACCCAGTACTTC
CASSRGDRRETQYF
>TRBJ2-5|TRBD2|TRBV5-1|-
TGCGCCAGCAGCTTGCTTGCGGGAGGCTCGGAGGAGACCCAGTACTTC
CASSLLAGGSEETQYF
>TRBJ2-2|-|TRBV5-1|-
TGCGCCAGCAGCTTGGATTGGACGAACACCGGGGAGCTGTTTTTT
CASSLDWTNTGELFF
>TRBJ1-2|-|TRBV4-2|few
TGTGCCTCCAGGGCGGTCGATGGCTACACCTTC
CASRAVDGYTF
>TRBJ1-6|TRBD1|TRBV6-5|-
TGTGCCAGCAGTTACTCACCGGGACAGGGTAAATCACCCCTCCACTTT
CASSYSPGQGKSPLHF
>TRBJ2-7|-|TRBV5-6|few
TGTGCCAGCAGCCCAGCTAGCCGCGAGCAGTACTTC
CASSPASREQYF
>TRBJ2-6|-|TRBV7-3|-
TGTGCCAGCAGCTTGGGCAGGTCCTCTGGGGCCAACGTCCTGACTTTC
CASSLGRSSGANVLTF
>TRBJ2-2|TRBD2|TRBV7-8|-
TGTGCCAGCAGCTTAGTGCCTAGCGGGGGGGGAAGGGAGCTGTTTTTT
CASSLVPSGGGRELFF
>TRBJ1-2|-|TRBV5-1|-
TGCGCCAGCAGCCCGGACAAGATCGACTATGGCTACACCTTC
CASSPDKIDYGYTF
>TRBJ1-2|-|TRBV14|-
TGTGCCAGCAGCCAAGGTCGCCTCTATGGCTACACCTTC
CASSQGRLYGYTF
>TRBJ2-3|TRBD1|TRBV7-9|-
TGTGCCAGCAGCTTGGGAGAGGGGGCTGGAGATACGCAGTATTTT
CASSLGEGAGDTQYF
>TRBJ1-6|-|TRBV5-4|-
TGTGCCAGCAGCTTGGGGGACTCCTATAATTCACCCCTCCACTTT
CASSLGDSYNSPLHF
>TRBJ1-2|TRBD1|TRBV3-1/TRBV3-2|few
TGTGCCAGCAGACAACAGGGGGAGGATGGCTACACCTTC
CASRQQGEDGYTF